Each of the 20 T cell receptor beta chains below was sequenced from the same sample in a study of blood T cell repertoires in COVID-19. Repertoires were generated with immunoSEQ multiplex PCR, while TCRdb's copy carries only in-frame clones and drops some. The sample has hundreds of thousands of clones; roughly 85% are singletons. Sequencing was carried out using peripheral blood. Source of these receptors: a man aged 45-65 years with COVID-19, enrolled during active disease.

V is TRBV9 and J is TRBJ1-2; D ambiguous. CDR1 and CDR2 from the germline V gene are SGDLS and YYNGEE. The CDR3 covers 12 residues. Trimming took 3 bases from V and 8 from J, leaving 11 bases between them. Here the CDR3 DNA reads TGTGCCAGCAGCGCATACAGATTCGGCTACACCTTC. This gives the protein CASSAYRFGYTF.

This sequence joins TRBV5-1 and TRBJ1-1; D is possibly TRBD1 (6 bases). CDR1 is SGHRS, CDR2 YFSETQ, per germline. V shed 0 bases and J shed 3 bases, with 12 bases lying between them. The CDR3 runs to 15 residues. CDR3 loop: CASSLAGTPDTEAFF. For the CDR3, the DNA is TGCGCCAGCAGCTTGGCGGGGACACCAGACACTGAAGCTTTCTTT.

The chain recombines TRBV2 with TRBJ1-2; TRBD1 aligns across 7 bases. Unmatched junction bases numbered 5, after V lost 6 bases and J lost 7 bases. The CDR3 has 12 residues. Germline V gene data show CDR1 as SNHLY and CDR2 as FYNNEI. CDR3 region: CASSADRPGYTF. CDR3 in DNA: TGTGCCAGCAGCGCGGACAGGCCTGGCTACACCTTC.

J is TRBJ1-2 and V is TRBV20-1; a possible D gene is TRBD1 (5 bases). The germline V and J ends were trimmed by 3 bases and 2 bases, with 16 bases remaining between them. The CDR3 spans 15 residues. Germline CDR1 and CDR2: DFQATT and SNEGSKA (reference sequence). The CDR3 here is CSASPHETANYGYTF. The CDR3 region has the DNA TGCAGTGCTAGTCCCCATGAGACAGCAAACTATGGCTACACCTTC.

The chain employs TRBV19 and TRBJ2-5; D ambiguous. From germline, CDR1 is LNHDA and CDR2 SQIVND (reference sequence). The CDR3 totals 12 residues. Trimming took off 7 bases at V and 2 bases at J, with 8 bases between the two ends. The CDR3 sequence is CASKNSQETQYF. The CDR3 DNA reads as TGTGCCAGTAAGAACAGTCAAGAGACCCAGTACTTC.

The genes are TRBV6-1 and TRBJ2-2, with TRBD1 as a possible D gene (5 bases). The CDR3 consists of 15 residues. The V and J ends lost 2 bases and 7 bases respectively, with 14 bases between them. CDR1 and CDR2 (germline): MNHNS, SASEGT. Written as DNA, the CDR3 is TGTGCCAGCAGTGAACGGTCAGGGCTAGTCGGGGAGCTGTTTTTT. It yields the protein CASSERSGLVGELFF.

The chain combines TRBV7-2 with TRBJ1-5, with TRBD1 identical over 12 bases. CDR1 SGHTA and CDR2 FQGNSA come from the germline V gene. The CDR3 is 18 residues long. V lost 5 bases and J lost 0; bases outside the gene matches: 8. CDR3 amino acids: CASSAGTGGLFSNQPQHF. The CDR3 DNA reads as TGTGCCAGCAGCGCCGGGACAGGGGGCCTTTTTAGCAATCAGCCCCAGCATTTT.

The chain employs TRBV12-3 or TRBV12-4 and TRBJ2-1; 9 positions match TRBD1. This CDR3 region has 13 residues. After removal of 6 bases from V and 7 bases from J, the junction contained 4 bases not matched to a gene. CDR3 sequence reads: CASRGQGKNEQFF. The CDR3 DNA reads as TGTGCCAGCAGGGGACAGGGAAAGAATGAGCAGTTCTTC.

This clone was recorded only once. The chain is built from TRBV15 and TRBJ2-1; tentative D call: TRBD2 (6 bases). Between the trimmed V and J ends, which lost 0 bases and 1 base, there was a span of 10 bases. Germline loops: CDR1 LNHNV, CDR2 YYDKDF (reference sequence). The CDR3 runs 16 residues. CDR3: CATSRERDPSYNEQFF. As DNA, the CDR3 is TGTGCCACCAGCAGAGAGCGGGACCCATCCTACAATGAGCAGTTCTTC.

This chain's CDR3 is CASSPRGGSGTEAFF. The DNA for the CDR3 is TGTGCCAGCAGCCCTAGAGGAGGGAGTGGGACTGAAGCTTTCTTT. The chain carries TRBV7-9 and TRBJ1-1; D remains unclear. The length of the CDR3 is 15 residues. V was clipped by 5 bases and J by 5 bases, with 18 bases between them. Germline CDR1 and CDR2: SEHNR and FQNEAQ (reference sequence).

The CDR3 loop is CASKRTSGGYYEQYF. CDR3 nucleotide sequence: TGTGCCAGCAAAAGGACTAGCGGGGGATACTACGAGCAGTACTTC. This sequence joins TRBV27 and TRBJ2-7; 13 bases are shared with TRBD2. Germline loops: CDR1 MNHEY, CDR2 SMNVEV (reference sequence). Germline trimming cut 7 bases from V and 3 bases from J; bases unmatched to any gene: 6. The CDR3 loop spans 15 amino acids.

The V and J genes are TRBV13 and TRBJ1-6, with D hard to call. CDR3 length: 14 residues. Germline-derived CDR1 and CDR2 are PRHDT and FYEKMQ (reference sequence). Trimming removed 3 bases from V and 9 bases from J, with 12 bases in between. CDR3 sequence (DNA): TGTGCCAGCAGCTTGCGGGCATTGGGTTCACCCCTCCACTTT. The encoded protein is CASSLRALGSPLHF.

The gene calls are TRBV9 and TRBJ2-3; a possible D gene is TRBD1 (5 bases). The germline CDR1 and CDR2 sequences are SGDLS and YYNGEE. Trimming pared 0 bases from V and 9 bases from J, leaving 11 bases between. This CDR3 has 13 amino acids. CDR3 residues: CASSVDRQSTQYF. DNA for the CDR3: TGTGCCAGCAGCGTAGATAGACAGAGCACGCAGTATTTT.

V and J are TRBV28 and TRBJ2-7; 7 nucleotides align to TRBD1. Per germline, CDR1 MDHEN and CDR2 SYDVKM. There are 17 residues in the CDR3. J gave up 6 bases and V 6 bases, and 20 bases lay outside the gene matches. For the CDR3, the DNA is TGTGCCAGCAGACGGGGAGAGAGACAGGGTTGGTCCGTCGAGCAGTACTTC. It is translated as CASRRGERQGWSVEQYF.

This clone was counted only a few times. The chain has TRBV30 and TRBJ2-6, with D perhaps TRBD1 (5 bases). The CDR3 has 14 residues. Per the germline V gene, CDR1 is GTSNPN and CDR2 is SVGIG (reference sequence). Deletions cut 5 bases from V and 0 bases from J, with 8 bases between. The CDR3 loop is CAWYRHSGANVLTF. CDR3 in DNA: TGTGCCTGGTACAGGCACTCTGGGGCCAACGTCCTGACTTTC.

The rearrangement joins TRBV5-1 to TRBJ1-3, with 7 nucleotides matching TRBD1. Germline V gene lookup returns CDR1 SGHRS and CDR2 YFSETQ. The CDR3 runs to 16 residues. Trimming removed 5 bases from V and 0 bases from J; junction bases left unmatched: 8. CDR3 nucleotide sequence: TGCGCCAGCAGTTTAGGGACAGAATCCTCTGGAAACACCATATATTTT. Its protein product is CASSLGTESSGNTIYF. Full variable domain (rest looked up from reference TRBV5-1 and TRBJ1-3): KAGVTQTPRYLIKTRGQQVTLSCSPISGHRSVSWYQQTPGQGLQFLFEYFSETQRNKGNFPGRFSGRQFSNSRSEMNVSTLELGDSALYLCASSLGTESSGNTIYFGEGSWLTVV.

The gene calls are TRBV21-1 and TRBJ1-4; no check of the table's D call, TRBD1, against the DNA was made. TRBV21-1 is shown as a pseudogene. The CDR3 totals 18 residues. DNA for the CDR3: TGTGCCAGCAGCAAGGCCATCATTGGACAGGGGGCGAAGGAAAAACTGTTTTTT. Translated: CASSKAIIGQGAKEKLFF.

In the case of this clone: Germline and junction disagree at one end, which may indicate a read error. The gene calls are TRBV7-8 and TRBJ2-7; D is uncertain. Looked up from germline, CDR1 is SGHVS and CDR2 is FQNEAQ. This CDR3 contains 12 residues. This CDR3 reads CASSLNFYGQYF. CDR3 in DNA: TGTGCCAGCAGCTTAAACTTTTACGGGCAGTACTTC.

V gene TRBV5-1 combines with J gene TRBJ1-2; D perhaps matches TRBD1 (5 bases). The germline CDR1 and CDR2 sequences are SGHRS and YFSETQ. V shed 4 bases and J shed 7 bases, with 26 bases lying between them. The CDR3 consists of 17 residues. The CDR3 nucleotides read TGCGCCAGCAGCCGTTCTTCCTGGACGGCAGCTGGGGCTGGCTACACCTTC. Protein product: CASSRSSWTAAGAGYTF. The full variable domain, its missing parts supplied by reference TRBV5-1 and TRBJ1-2, is KAGVTQTPRYLIKTRGQQVTLSCSPISGHRSVSWYQQTPGQGLQFLFEYFSETQRNKGNFPGRFSGRQFSNSRSEMNVSTLELGDSALYLCASSRSSWTAAGAGYTFGSGTRLTVV.

Remarks on this clone: A much larger clone differs from this one at a single base, so this may be a read error. The gene calls are TRBV3-1 (or the pseudogene TRBV3-2) and TRBJ2-7; 7 bases fit TRBD1. CDR1 is LGHDT, CDR2 YNNKEL, per germline (reference sequence). The CDR3 is made up of 13 amino acids. With 4 bases clipped from V and 2 bases from J, the junction kept 2 bases outside the gene matches. CDR3 region: CASSLGQTYEQYF. CDR3 DNA: TGTGCCAGCAGCCTGGGACAGACCTACGAGCAGTACTTC.